Sequencing of this TCR beta chain was carried out in a study of shared clonotypes between healthy human individuals. The V gene's germline CDR1 is LNHDA and CDR2 SQIVND (reference sequence). V was trimmed by 5 bases and J by 2 bases, leaving 13 bases between them. The CDR3 is 15 residues long. Assay: immunoSEQ multiplex PCR; the TCRdb copy retains only in-frame clones and omits some. The table has 2,100,000 or so clones, almost 96% seen once. The rearrangement uses TRBV19 and TRBJ2-1, with D perhaps being TRBD1 or TRBD2 (5 bases each). The sample taken for sequencing was naive CD4+ T cells sorted from blood. Subset defined: CD45RA+ positively selected. This TCR derives from a man younger than 35 in good health. CDR3 sequence: CASSFFGAAYNEQFF. The CDR3 DNA reads as TGTGCCAGTAGTTTTTTCGGGGCAGCCTACAATGAGCAGTTCTTC.